The source of this TCR beta chain is a study of T cells in Graves' hyperthyroidism and ophthalmopathy. Study findings and constraints: Among clonotypes expanded in thyroid above 0.001, most were also found in blood. Ophthalmopathy prediction by the model preceded onset by a median roughly 6 months. Ophthalmopathy could be told apart from stable hyperthyroidism with a 13 V-J model.

CDR3 length equals 15 residues. The trim removed 5 bases at V and 6 bases at J, leaving 11 bases unmatched. Germline CDR1 is DFQATT and CDR2 is SNEGSKA (reference sequence). Note on this clonotype: Its antigen is unidentified.

PBMCs were sourced from around 10 ml fresh peripheral blood. Researchers amplified the TCR beta CDR3 regions from RNA transcripts. Carried out on the TCR CDR3, a first-round RT-PCR used the HTBI primer set. TCRdb reanalysed the multiplex PCR reads using MiXCR and keeps one entry per CDR3 protein. The profile covers 300,000 to 350,000 distinct CDR3 sequences, with 15% to 20% appearing a single time and under 55% taken by the ten largest. Sequenced material: blood. V usage is TRBV20-1 and J usage is TRBJ2-3; 10 positions agree with TRBD2. This receptor was obtained from a woman aged 45-65 years with Graves' hyperthyroidism. The CDR3 here is CSAAGGLAGVDTQYF. The DNA for the CDR3 is TGCAGTGCTGCAGGAGGGCTAGCGGGAGTGGATACGCAGTATTTT.